This T cell receptor (beta chain) was recorded in a study of T cell repertoires in cytomegalovirus infection. Background on the study: TCR beta signatures that were public indicated CMV infection and matching HLA type. Study-level points and caveats: Pooled public TCR beta family frequency picked out CMV carriers with the relevant HLA.

V was pared by 7 bases and J by 2 bases, with 16 bases between. This CDR3 has 15 amino acids. This clonotype was detected only a few times. Its cognate antigen is unknown. TCRdb fed the reads into MiXCR, producing one record per CDR3 protein. The table records hundreds of thousands of distinct CDR3 sequences, about a sixth of them present only once. V usage is TRBV12-3 or TRBV12-4 and J usage is TRBJ2-3; tentatively, D is TRBD2 (5 bases). This TCR came from a human donor in good health (CMV status not recorded). Some clones in this sample may be carry-over from other donors' samples. Sequencing was done on a sample of PBMCs. CDR3 bases: TGTGCCAGCAACGGGTGGTGGGGAGACACAGATACGCAGTATTTT. Translation: CASNGWWGDTDTQYF.